This entry lists 26 T cell receptor beta chains sequenced from one sample in a study of blood T cells in healthy people across ages. Through a sample-barcoded 5' primer and a J-beta primer mix, a second PCR was run for about 6 to 11 cycles. TCRdb processed the 5' RACE reads anew with MiXCR; each CDR3 protein has one entry. The sample includes 600,000 to 1,000,000 distinct CDR3 sequences, roughly 50% of them seen just once. The sample taken for sequencing was blood. Every receptor here comes from a man aged 30 to 39 in good health.

V and J are TRBV25-1 and TRBJ2-5; TRBD2 aligns across 9 bases. CDR3 length: 16 amino acids. Trimming took 1 base from V and 6 from J; bases not matched to a gene: 9. Germline V gene sequence: CDR1 MGHDK, CDR2 SYGVNS. This chain's CDR3 is CASSEWEREVAKTQYF. The CDR3, as DNA: TGTGCCAGCAGTGAATGGGAGCGGGAGGTAGCTAAGACCCAGTACTTC.

The V call is TRBV27, the J call TRBJ1-6, with D tentatively TRBD1 (6 bases). Trimming cost V 8 bases and J 4 bases, with 6 bases left between them. CDR1 and CDR2 (germline): MNHEY, SMNVEV (reference sequence). This CDR3 contains 12 residues. CDR3 sequence reads: CASGTYNSPLHF. The CDR3 DNA reads TGTGCCAGCGGGACATATAATTCACCCCTCCACTTT.

The chain uses TRBV13 and TRBJ2-1, with D possibly called TRBD1 or TRBD2 (5 bases each). The CDR3 is 12 residues long. V was clipped by 5 bases and J by 13 bases, with 15 bases between them. From germline, CDR1 is PRHDT and CDR2 FYEKMQ (reference sequence). CDR3: CASSPRGGAQFF. For the CDR3, the DNA is TGTGCCAGCAGCCCCCGTGGGGGAGCTCAGTTCTTC.

The rearrangement joins TRBV6-2 or TRBV6-3 to TRBJ1-5, with TRBD1 matching over 9 bases. J gave up 6 bases and V 8 bases, and 2 bases lay outside the gene matches. This CDR3 contains 12 residues. The germline V gene has CDR1 MNHEY and CDR2 SVGEGT. For the CDR3, the DNA is TGTGCCAGCGGACAGGGGATTCAGCCCCAGCATTTT. Residues: CASGQGIQPQHF.

CDR3 protein: CASSLGGIYGYTF. CDR3 nucleotides: TGTGCCAGCAGCTTAGGGGGAATCTATGGCTACACCTTC. This chain links TRBV7-3 with TRBJ1-2, with a possible D match to TRBD1 (5 bases). V gave up 2 bases and J gave up 4 bases, with 8 bases separating them. The CDR3 sequence is 13 residues long. Germline-derived CDR1 and CDR2 are SGHTA and FQGTGA.

CDR3 in DNA: TGTGCCAGCAGTGAGACCTGGAGCACTGAAGCTTTCTTT. Translating gives CASSETWSTEAFF. The V and J genes are TRBV6-4 and TRBJ1-1; the D is unclear. Trimming cost V 3 bases and J 4 bases, with 9 bases left between them. This CDR3 is built from 13 residues. Germline V gives CDR1 MRHNA, CDR2 SNTAGT.

The chain uses TRBV5-6 and TRBJ2-7, with 7 bases that match TRBD1. The CDR3 is 12 amino acids. Germline values: CDR1 SGHDT, CDR2 YYEEEE. The J segment lost 6 bases and the V segment lost 4 bases, leaving 4 bases of the junction unmatched. The chain's CDR3 is CASSPTGVEQYF. The CDR3 coding sequence is TGTGCCAGCAGCCCTACAGGGGTCGAGCAGTACTTC.

The chain combines TRBV7-8 with TRBJ2-1; D gene unclear. In germline, CDR1 is SGHVS, CDR2 FQNEAQ. V lost 2 bases and J lost 10, with 9 bases in between. The CDR3 has 12 amino acids. DNA of the CDR3: TGTGCCAGCAGCTTATTAGTTACGGAGCAGTTCTTC. Amino acids: CASSLLVTEQFF.

This clonotype was detected a few times. This chain uses TRBV28 with TRBJ2-7, with TRBD1 as a possible D gene (5 bases). The ends were cut back, 6 bases at V and 2 bases at J, with 11 bases in the middle. The CDR3 runs to 13 residues. Germline V gene data show CDR1 as MDHEN and CDR2 as SYDVKM. CDR3 protein: CASRPGQAYEQYF. The DNA of the CDR3 is TGTGCCAGCAGGCCAGGACAAGCCTACGAGCAGTACTTC.

This clonotype came up a few times. CDR3 region: CASSVGQGYGYTF. The CDR3 DNA follows: TGTGCCAGCAGTGTGGGACAGGGATATGGCTACACCTTC. The genes are TRBV12-3 or TRBV12-4 and TRBJ1-2; TRBD1 matches 9 bases. The CDR3 spans 13 residues. Germline trimming cut 5 bases from V and 5 bases from J; bases unmatched to any gene: 3.

The chain joins TRBV21-1 to TRBJ2-3; TRBD1 was called by the table and not checked on the DNA. TRBV21-1 counts as a pseudogene. The length of the CDR3 is 14 residues. DNA for the CDR3: TGTGCCAGCAGCAATAGTGTTCCTGGACGGGTTGCGTATTTT. Translated, it gives CASSNSVPGRVAYF.

The V and J genes are TRBV15 and TRBJ1-1; 7 bases match TRBD1. Germline values: CDR1 LNHNV, CDR2 YYDKDF (reference sequence). This CDR3 has 16 residues. J gave up 8 bases and V 4 bases, and 16 bases lay outside the gene matches. As DNA, the CDR3 is TGTGCCACCAGCAAGGGGGGAAGAGGTGGGACAGACGAAGCTTTCTTT. Translation gives CATSKGGRGGTDEAFF.

The chain carries TRBV29-1 and TRBJ2-1; 11 nucleotides align to TRBD2. Germline V CDR1 and CDR2: SQVTM, ANQGSEA. This CDR3 is built from 15 residues. Unmatched junction bases numbered 7, after V lost 6 bases and J lost 3 bases. The CDR3 sequence is CSVGRLAGRYNEQFF. DNA of the CDR3: TGCAGCGTGGGCAGACTAGCGGGACGCTACAATGAGCAGTTCTTC.

This clonotype was seen just once. This chain's CDR3 is CASSESGWYEQYF. The DNA for the CDR3 is TGTGCCAGCAGTGAAAGTGGGTGGTACGAGCAGTACTTC. V and J are TRBV6-1 and TRBJ2-7; D gene unclear. V was cut by 2 bases and J by 4 bases, with 9 bases left in between. The CDR3 covers 13 residues. CDR1 and CDR2 from the germline V gene are MNHNS and SASEGT.

The chain recombines TRBV6-1 with TRBJ1-2; 9 positions agree with TRBD1. CDR1 and CDR2 from the germline V gene are MNHNS and SASEGT. Trimming removed 0 bases from V and 12 bases from J; junction bases left unmatched: 11. CDR3 size: 15 residues. This CDR3 reads CASSEAGTGPDGNTF. The CDR3 DNA follows: TGTGCCAGCAGTGAAGCCGGGACAGGGCCCGATGGGAACACCTTC.

The chain combines TRBV7-2 with TRBJ2-3; 9 nucleotides align to TRBD2. The CDR3 covers 16 residues. The V segment lost 6 bases and the J segment 2 bases; nucleotides outside the gene matches: 9. Germline V CDR1 and CDR2: SGHTA, FQGNSA. CDR3 in amino acids: CASRSAGGPITDTQYF. DNA of the CDR3: TGTGCCAGCAGGTCAGCGGGGGGCCCTATCACAGATACGCAGTATTTT.

This clonotype was counted between two and nine times. This chain links TRBV4-2 with TRBJ2-3; the D is unclear. The germline V and J ends were trimmed by 0 bases and 4 bases, with 14 bases remaining between them. CDR3 length equals 16 residues. CDR1 and CDR2 (germline): LGHNA, YNFKEQ. The DNA for the CDR3 is TGTGCCAGCAGCCAAGAGTGGGCAGGTTCGGCAGATACGCAGTATTTT. The encoded protein is CASSQEWAGSADTQYF.

V and J are TRBV20-1 and TRBJ2-1; possible D gene TRBD2, 6 bases. Germline lookup yields CDR1 DFQATT and CDR2 SNEGSKA (reference sequence). This CDR3 is built from 14 residues. V lost 6 bases to trimming and J lost 3 bases, with 15 bases between them. The CDR3, as DNA: TGCAGTGCCATTTTAGCGGACATCTACAATGAGCAGTTCTTC. As protein: CSAILADIYNEQFF.

The chain links TRBV20-1 to TRBJ2-5; a weak D match, TRBD2 (7 bases). The germline V gene encodes CDR1 DFQATT and CDR2 SNEGSKA (reference sequence). CDR3 size: 14 residues. The ends were cut back, 3 bases at V and 5 bases at J, with 16 bases in the middle. In DNA, the CDR3 is TGCAGTGCTAGTAAGGGGGGGGCTGCGGAGACCCAGTACTTC. Protein sequence: CSASKGGAAETQYF.

The J gene is TRBJ2-3, the V gene TRBV2, with 13 nucleotides matching TRBD2. Germline-derived CDR1 and CDR2 are SNHLY and FYNNEI. V trimming: 7 bases; J trimming: 2 bases; junction bases outside the gene matches: 9. The CDR3 covers 17 residues. The CDR3 is CASKRTGTSGTTDTQYF. The CDR3 DNA sequence: TGTGCCAGCAAAAGAACAGGGACTAGCGGGACCACAGATACGCAGTATTTT.

The genes are TRBV28 and TRBJ1-5, with TRBD1 identical over 12 bases. V shed 5 bases, J shed 7 bases, and the junction held 12 bases outside the gene matches. CDR1 and CDR2 (germline): MDHEN, SYDVKM. There are 17 residues in the CDR3. CDR3: CASSRPSGTGGWQPQHF. CDR3 sequence (DNA): TGTGCCAGCAGTCGACCTTCCGGGACAGGGGGCTGGCAGCCCCAGCATTTT.

The table lists this clonotype with a few counts. CDR3 protein: CATSRVDKTYEQYF. Written as DNA, the CDR3 is TGTGCCACCAGCAGAGTGGACAAAACCTACGAGCAGTACTTC. The V call is TRBV15, the J call TRBJ2-5; maybe TRBD1 (5 bases). The J call may be faulty, since TRBJ2-7 better matches the DNA end. CDR1 is LNHNV, CDR2 YYDKDF, per germline (reference sequence). The CDR3 length is 14 residues.

The rearrangement uses TRBV6-6 and TRBJ2-7, with TRBD2 as a possible D gene (6 bases). The CDR3 covers 14 residues. CDR1 and CDR2 from the germline V gene are MNHNY and SVGAGI (reference sequence). V gave up 6 bases and J gave up 7 bases, with 19 bases separating them. DNA of the CDR3: TGTGCCAGCAGGTCCCCGGGACTTACGGGGGAGCAGTACTTC. This encodes CASRSPGLTGEQYF.

The table lists this clonotype with a few counts. The rearrangement uses TRBV12-3 or TRBV12-4 and TRBJ2-3; D gene ambiguous. This CDR3 spans 17 amino acids. The V end lost 5 bases, the J end lost 0 bases, and 18 bases lay between the germline ends. This CDR3 is CASSNDSAGDSTDTQYF. For the CDR3, the DNA is TGTGCCAGCAGTAATGACTCGGCCGGAGATAGCACAGATACGCAGTATTTT.

A single count supports this clonotype. CDR3: CATSSDGTDTDTQYF. The CDR3 bases are TGTGCCACCAGCAGCGACGGGACAGACACAGATACGCAGTATTTT. The J gene is TRBJ2-3, the V gene TRBV15; 7 nucleotides match TRBD1. Losses at the gene ends were 3 bases for V and 2 bases for J; bases not matched to a gene: 5. Germline V gives CDR1 LNHNV, CDR2 YYDKDF (reference sequence). This CDR3 spans 15 amino acids. Combining the CDR3 with reference TRBV15 and TRBJ2-3 gives the whole variable domain DAMVIQNPRYQVTQFGKPVTLSCSQTLNHNVMYWYQQKSSQAPKLLFHYYDKDFNNEADTPDNFQSRRPNTSFCFLDIRSPGLGDTAMYLCATSSDGTDTDTQYFGPGTRLTVL.

This CDR3 is CASSIEGDSGANVLTF. CDR3 nucleotide sequence: TGTGCCAGTAGTATAGAAGGGGACTCTGGGGCCAACGTCCTGACTTTC. The genes are TRBV19 and TRBJ2-6; maybe TRBD1 (5 bases). Trimming pared 0 bases from V and 0 bases from J, leaving 6 bases between. CDR1 and CDR2 (germline): LNHDA, SQIVND (reference sequence). The CDR3 consists of 16 residues.